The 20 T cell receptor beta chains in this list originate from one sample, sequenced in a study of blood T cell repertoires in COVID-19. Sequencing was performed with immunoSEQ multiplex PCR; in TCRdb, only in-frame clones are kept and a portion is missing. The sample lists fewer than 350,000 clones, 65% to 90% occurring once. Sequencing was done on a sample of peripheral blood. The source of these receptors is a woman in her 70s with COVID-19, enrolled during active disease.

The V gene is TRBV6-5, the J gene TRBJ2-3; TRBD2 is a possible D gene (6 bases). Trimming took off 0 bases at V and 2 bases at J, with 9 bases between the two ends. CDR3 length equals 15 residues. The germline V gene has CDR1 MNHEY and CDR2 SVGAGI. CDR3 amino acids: CASSYSADYTDTQYF. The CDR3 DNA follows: TGTGCCAGCAGTTACTCTGCGGACTACACAGATACGCAGTATTTT.

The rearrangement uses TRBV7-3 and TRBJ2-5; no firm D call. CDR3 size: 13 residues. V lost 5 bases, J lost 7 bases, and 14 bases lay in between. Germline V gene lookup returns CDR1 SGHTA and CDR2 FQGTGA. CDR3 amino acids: CASSPSARGTQYF. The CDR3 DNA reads TGTGCCAGCAGCCCGTCGGCTAGAGGGACCCAGTACTTC.

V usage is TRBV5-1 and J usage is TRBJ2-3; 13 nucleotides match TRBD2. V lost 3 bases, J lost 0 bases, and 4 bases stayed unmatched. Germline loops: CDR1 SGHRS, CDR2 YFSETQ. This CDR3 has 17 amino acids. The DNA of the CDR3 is TGCGCCAGCAGCTCGGGACTAGCGGGAATTAGCACAGATACGCAGTATTTT. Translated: CASSSGLAGISTDTQYF.

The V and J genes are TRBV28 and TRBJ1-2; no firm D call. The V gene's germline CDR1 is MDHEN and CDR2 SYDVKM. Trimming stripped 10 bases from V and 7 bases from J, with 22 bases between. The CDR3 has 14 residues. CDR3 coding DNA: TGTGCCACCACCTCTAAGTTGAGGAAAATTGGCTACACCTTC. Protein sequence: CATTSKLRKIGYTF.

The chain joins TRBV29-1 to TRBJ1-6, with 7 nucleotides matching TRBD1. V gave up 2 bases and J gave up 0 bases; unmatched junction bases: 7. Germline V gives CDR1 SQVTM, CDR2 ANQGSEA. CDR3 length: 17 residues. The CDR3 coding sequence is TGCAGCGTTGAAACGCGGACAGGCCGCTCCTATAATTCACCCCTCCACTTT. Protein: CSVETRTGRSYNSPLHF.

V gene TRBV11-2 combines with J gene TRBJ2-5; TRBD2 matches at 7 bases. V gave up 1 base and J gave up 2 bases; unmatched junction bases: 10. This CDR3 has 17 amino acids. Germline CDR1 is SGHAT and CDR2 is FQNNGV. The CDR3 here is CASSLVATSGKQETQYF. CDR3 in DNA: TGTGCCAGCAGCTTAGTGGCGACGAGCGGGAAACAAGAGACCCAGTACTTC.

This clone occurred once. The CDR3 nucleotides are TGCGCCAGCAGCGACCGGACGGGGGATACGCAGTATTTT. This sequence encodes CASSDRTGDTQYF. V usage is TRBV5-1 and J usage is TRBJ2-3; a possible D gene is TRBD2 (5 bases). CDR1 is SGHRS and CDR2 is YFSETQ in the germline V gene. The CDR3 is made up of 13 amino acids. The V gene lost 4 bases and the J gene lost 6 bases, with 12 bases spanning the gap.

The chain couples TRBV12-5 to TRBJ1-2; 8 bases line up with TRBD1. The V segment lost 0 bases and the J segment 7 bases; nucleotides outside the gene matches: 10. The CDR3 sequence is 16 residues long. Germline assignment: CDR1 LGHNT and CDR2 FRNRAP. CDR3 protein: CASGLVLDRVGSGYTF. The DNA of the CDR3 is TGTGCTAGTGGTTTGGTACTGGACAGGGTCGGGAGTGGCTACACCTTC.

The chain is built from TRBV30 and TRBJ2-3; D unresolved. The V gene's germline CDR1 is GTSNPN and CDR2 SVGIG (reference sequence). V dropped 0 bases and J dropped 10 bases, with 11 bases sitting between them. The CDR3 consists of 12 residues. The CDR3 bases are TGTGCCTGGAGTGTGGGCTCCCCAGCGCAGTATTTT. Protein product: CAWSVGSPAQYF. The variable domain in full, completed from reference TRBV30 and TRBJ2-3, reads SQTIHQWPATLVQPVGSPLSLECTVEGTSNPNLYWYRQAAGRGLQLLFYSVGIGQISSEVPQNLSASRPQDRQFILSSKKLLLSDSGFYLCAWSVGSPAQYFGPGTRLTVL.

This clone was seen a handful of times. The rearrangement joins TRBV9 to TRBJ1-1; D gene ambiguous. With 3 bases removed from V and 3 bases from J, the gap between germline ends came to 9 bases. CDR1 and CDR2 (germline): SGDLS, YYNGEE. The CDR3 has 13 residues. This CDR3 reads CASSGGLDTEAFF. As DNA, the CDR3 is TGTGCCAGCAGCGGCGGTCTGGACACTGAAGCTTTCTTT.

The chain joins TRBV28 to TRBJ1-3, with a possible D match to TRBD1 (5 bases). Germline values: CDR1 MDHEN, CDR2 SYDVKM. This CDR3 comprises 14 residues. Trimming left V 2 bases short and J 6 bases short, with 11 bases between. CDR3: CASSLAGHLNTIYF. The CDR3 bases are TGTGCCAGCAGTTTAGCAGGGCATCTAAACACCATATATTTT. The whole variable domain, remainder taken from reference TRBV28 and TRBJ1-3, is DVKVTQSSRYLVKRTGEKVFLECVQDMDHENMFWYRQDPGLGLRLIYFSYDVKMKEKGDIPEGYSVSREKKERFSLILESASTNQTSMYLCASSLAGHLNTIYFGEGSWLTVV.

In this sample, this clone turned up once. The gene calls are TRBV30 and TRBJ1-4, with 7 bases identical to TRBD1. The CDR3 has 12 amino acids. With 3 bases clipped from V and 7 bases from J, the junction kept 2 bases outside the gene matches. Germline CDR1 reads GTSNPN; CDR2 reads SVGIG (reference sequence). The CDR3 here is CAWRGGGEKLFF. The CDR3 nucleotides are TGTGCCTGGAGAGGGGGCGGTGAAAAACTGTTTTTT.

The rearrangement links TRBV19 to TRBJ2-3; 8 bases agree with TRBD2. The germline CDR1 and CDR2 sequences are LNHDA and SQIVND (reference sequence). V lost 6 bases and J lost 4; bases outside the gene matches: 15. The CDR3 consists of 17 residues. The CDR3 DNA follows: TGTGCCAGTAGGGGGCGGGGGGCTGGGGCCAGCGCAGATACGCAGTATTTT. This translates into CASRGRGAGASADTQYF.

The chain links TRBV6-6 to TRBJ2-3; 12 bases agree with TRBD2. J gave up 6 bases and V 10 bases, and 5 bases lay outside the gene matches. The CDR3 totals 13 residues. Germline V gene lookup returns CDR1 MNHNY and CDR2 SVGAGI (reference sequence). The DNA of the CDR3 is TGTGCCACCCTCGGACTAGCGGGGGATACGCAGTATTTT. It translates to CATLGLAGDTQYF.

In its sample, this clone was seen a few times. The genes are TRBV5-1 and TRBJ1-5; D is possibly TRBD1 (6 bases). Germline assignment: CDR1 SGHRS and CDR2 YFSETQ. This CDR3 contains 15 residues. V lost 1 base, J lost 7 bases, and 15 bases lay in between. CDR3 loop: CASSLSGAFEQPQHF. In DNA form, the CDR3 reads TGCGCCAGCAGCTTGTCAGGGGCTTTTGAACAGCCCCAGCATTTT.

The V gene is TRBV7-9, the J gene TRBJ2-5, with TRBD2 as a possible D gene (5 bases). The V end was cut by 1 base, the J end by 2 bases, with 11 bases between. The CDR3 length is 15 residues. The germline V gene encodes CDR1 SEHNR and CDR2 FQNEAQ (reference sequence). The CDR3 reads CASSLDGSGQETQYF. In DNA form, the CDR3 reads TGTGCCAGCAGCTTAGATGGGAGTGGTCAAGAGACCCAGTACTTC.

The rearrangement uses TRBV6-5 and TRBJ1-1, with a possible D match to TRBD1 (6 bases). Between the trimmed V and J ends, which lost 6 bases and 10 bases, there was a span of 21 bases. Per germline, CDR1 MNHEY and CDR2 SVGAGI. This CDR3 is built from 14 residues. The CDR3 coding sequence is TGTGCCAGCAGCTCTCAAGGGGGGGGACGGGCAGCTTTCTTT. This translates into CASSSQGGGRAAFF.

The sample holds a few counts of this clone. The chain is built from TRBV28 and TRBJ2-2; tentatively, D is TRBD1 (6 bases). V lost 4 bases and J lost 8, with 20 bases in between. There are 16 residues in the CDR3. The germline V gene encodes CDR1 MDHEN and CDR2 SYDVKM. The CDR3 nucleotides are TGTGCCAGCAGTTACAGGGTTTGGTCTTGGTTTGGGGAGCTGTTTTTT. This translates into CASSYRVWSWFGELFF.

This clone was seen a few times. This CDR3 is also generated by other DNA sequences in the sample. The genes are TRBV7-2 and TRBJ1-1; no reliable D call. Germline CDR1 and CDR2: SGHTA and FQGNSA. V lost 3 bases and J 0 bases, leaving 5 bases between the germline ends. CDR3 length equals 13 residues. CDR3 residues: CASSLDLNTEAFF. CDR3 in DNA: TGTGCCAGCAGCTTGGACTTGAACACTGAAGCTTTCTTT.

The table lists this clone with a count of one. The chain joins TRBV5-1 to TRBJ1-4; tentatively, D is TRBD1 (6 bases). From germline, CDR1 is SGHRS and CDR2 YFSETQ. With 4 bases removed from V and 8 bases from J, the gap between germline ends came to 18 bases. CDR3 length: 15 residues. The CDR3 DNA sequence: TGCGCCAGCAGCGACCCACAGGGTGCTCCCGAAAAACTGTTTTTT. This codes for CASSDPQGAPEKLFF.